The clone carrying this T cell receptor (beta chain) was counted between two and nine times. Its antigen is still unknown. The entry originates in a study of post-analysis software for immune sequencing data. The CDR3 is 14 amino acids. Germline V lookup: CDR1 SGHRS, CDR2 YFSETQ. V gave up 1 base and J gave up 3 bases, with 10 bases separating them. Overall study findings and caveats: Patients with multiple sclerosis recorded significantly lower normalized Chao1 diversity than controls, the study found. Included in a set of a few TRBV segments more frequent in patients than controls were TRBV5-6, TRBV5-1 and TRBV20-1.

cDNA libraries for TCR beta contained unique molecular identifiers. TCRdb reprocessed the PCR reads via MiXCR and lists one record per CDR3 protein. The data contain under 900,000 distinct CDR3 sequences, roughly 50% of them singletons. The gene calls are TRBV5-1 and TRBJ1-1; D not resolved. The source of this sequence is a girl aged 5-17 years with multiple sclerosis. The sequencing sample was made of blood. The CDR3 coding sequence is TGCGCCAGCAGCTTGCTACCCCAGGACACTGAAGCTTTCTTT. It is translated as CASSLLPQDTEAFF.